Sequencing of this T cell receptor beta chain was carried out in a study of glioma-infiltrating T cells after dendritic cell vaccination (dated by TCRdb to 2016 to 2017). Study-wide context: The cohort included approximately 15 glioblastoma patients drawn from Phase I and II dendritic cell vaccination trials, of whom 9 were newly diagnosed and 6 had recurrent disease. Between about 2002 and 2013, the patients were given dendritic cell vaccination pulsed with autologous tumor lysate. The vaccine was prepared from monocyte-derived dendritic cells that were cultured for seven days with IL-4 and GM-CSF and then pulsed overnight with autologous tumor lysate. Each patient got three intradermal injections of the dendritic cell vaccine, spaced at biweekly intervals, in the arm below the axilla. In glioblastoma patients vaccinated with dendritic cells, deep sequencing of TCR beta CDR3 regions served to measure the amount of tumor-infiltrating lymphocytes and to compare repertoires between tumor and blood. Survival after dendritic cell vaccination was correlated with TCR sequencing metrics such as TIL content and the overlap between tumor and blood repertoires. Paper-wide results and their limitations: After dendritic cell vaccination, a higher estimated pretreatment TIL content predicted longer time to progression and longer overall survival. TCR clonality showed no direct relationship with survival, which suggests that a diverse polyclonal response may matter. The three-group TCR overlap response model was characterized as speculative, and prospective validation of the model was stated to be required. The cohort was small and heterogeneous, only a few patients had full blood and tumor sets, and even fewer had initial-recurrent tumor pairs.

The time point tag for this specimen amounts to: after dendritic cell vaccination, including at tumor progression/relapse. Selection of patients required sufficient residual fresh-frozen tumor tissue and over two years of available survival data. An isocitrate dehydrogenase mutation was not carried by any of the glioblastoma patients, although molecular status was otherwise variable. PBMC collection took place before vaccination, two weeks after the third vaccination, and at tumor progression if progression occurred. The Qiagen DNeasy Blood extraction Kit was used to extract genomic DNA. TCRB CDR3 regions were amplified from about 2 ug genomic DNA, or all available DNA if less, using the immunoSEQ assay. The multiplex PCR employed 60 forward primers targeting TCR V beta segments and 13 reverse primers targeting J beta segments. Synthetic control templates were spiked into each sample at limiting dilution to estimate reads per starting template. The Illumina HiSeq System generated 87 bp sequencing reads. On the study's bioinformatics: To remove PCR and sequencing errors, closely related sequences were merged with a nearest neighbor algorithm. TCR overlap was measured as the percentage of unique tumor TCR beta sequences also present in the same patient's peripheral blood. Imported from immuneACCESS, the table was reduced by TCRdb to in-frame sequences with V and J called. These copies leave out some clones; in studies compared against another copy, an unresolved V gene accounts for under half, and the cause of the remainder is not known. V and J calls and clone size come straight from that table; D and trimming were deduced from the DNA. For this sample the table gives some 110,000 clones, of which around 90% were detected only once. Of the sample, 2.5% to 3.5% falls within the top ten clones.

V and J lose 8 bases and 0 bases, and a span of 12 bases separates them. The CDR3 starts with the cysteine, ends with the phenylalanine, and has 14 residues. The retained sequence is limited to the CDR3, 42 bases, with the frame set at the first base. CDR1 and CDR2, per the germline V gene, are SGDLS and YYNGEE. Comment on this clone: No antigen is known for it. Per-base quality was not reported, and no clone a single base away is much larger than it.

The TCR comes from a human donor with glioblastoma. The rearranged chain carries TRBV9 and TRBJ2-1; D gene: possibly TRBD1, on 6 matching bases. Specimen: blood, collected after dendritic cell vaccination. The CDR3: CASNRVSSYNEQFF. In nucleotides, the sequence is TGTGCCAGTAACAGGGTTAGCTCCTACAATGAGCAGTTCTTC.